This TCR beta chain was identified during a study of sequential checkpoint blockade in melanoma. Study at large: First-line arms were nivolumab then ipilimumab, or the reverse, randomized 1:1. Each arm's sequence ended with maintenance nivolumab.

Repertoires were generated with immunoSEQ multiplex PCR, while TCRdb's copy carries only in-frame clones and drops some. The sample consists of 9,000 or so clones, 45% to 60% of them appearing once. Trimming shortened V by 3 bases and J by 7 bases, and 13 bases separated the two germline ends. Germline-derived CDR1 and CDR2 are SGDLS and YYNGEE. The CDR3 spans 13 residues. Treatment specified: randomized to nivolumab then ipilimumab (arm A) or the reverse (arm B). No patient had prior DNA-damaging chemotherapy. From thawed PBMCs, live CD3+CD8+ cells negative for CD19 and CD56 were sorted. Sequenced material: CD8+ T cells sorted from blood (inferred from file names), taken from a patient given nivolumab and ipilimumab in sequence. The chain combines TRBV9 with TRBJ1-2, with D unresolved. The receptor was isolated from a human donor with melanoma. The CDR3 region is CASSAGGLGGYTF. CDR3 nucleotides: TGTGCCAGCAGCGCAGGTGGGCTTGGTGGCTACACCTTC.